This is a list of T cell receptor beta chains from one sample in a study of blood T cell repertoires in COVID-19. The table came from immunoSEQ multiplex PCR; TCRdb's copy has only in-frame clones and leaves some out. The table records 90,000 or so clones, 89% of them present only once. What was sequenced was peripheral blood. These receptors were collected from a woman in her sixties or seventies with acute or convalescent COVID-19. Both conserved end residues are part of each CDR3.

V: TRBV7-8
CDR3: CASSLLAGPIDTQYF

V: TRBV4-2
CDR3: CASSQDVQGGNSPLHF

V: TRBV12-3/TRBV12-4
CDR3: CASSLAETQYF

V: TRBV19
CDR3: CASRDRQNTEAFF

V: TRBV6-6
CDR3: CATLHRDRDYEQYF

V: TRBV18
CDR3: CASSPQLQGVYNEQFF

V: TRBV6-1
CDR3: CASSEARDKGSTEAFF

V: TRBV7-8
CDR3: CASSPRTLSQETQYF

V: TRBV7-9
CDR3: CASSGTVLNTEAFF

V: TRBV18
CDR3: CASSLADNTGELFF

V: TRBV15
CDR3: CATSTGTGGFGELFF

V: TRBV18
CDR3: CASSPGQGARNEQFF

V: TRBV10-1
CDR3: CASSKMDRSGDTQYF

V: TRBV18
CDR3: CASSPPSWGGRSSGANVLTF

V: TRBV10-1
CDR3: CASSAQTNTGELFF

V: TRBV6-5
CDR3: CASSYSRQGLYEQFF

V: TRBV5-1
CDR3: CASSVSAENTEAFF

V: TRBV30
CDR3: CAWTVEGGKADTQYF

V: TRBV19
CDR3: CASSIGTGSNQPQHF

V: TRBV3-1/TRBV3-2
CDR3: CASSHSDRGHQYF